Listed below are T cell receptor beta chains from one sample, sequenced in a study of OX40 agonist ivuxolimab in advanced cancers. Assay used: immunoSEQ multiplex PCR; TCRdb lists only in-frame clones, some missing. The table lists about 130,000 clones, under 95% of them singletons. The sample here was CD4+ or CD8+ T cells sorted from blood, taken in a trial of the OX40 agonist ivuxolimab. Receptors were obtained from an adult with an advanced solid tumor such as melanoma, head and neck, liver or kidney cancer. Both conserved end residues are part of each CDR3. The order of the fields is CDR3 length, D gene, V gene, J gene, CDR3 DNA, CDR3 protein. D genes are given only for firm matches.

12	-	TRBV15	TRBJ2-3	TGTGCCACCAGCATCGGGTTCGATACGCAGTATTTT	CATSIGFDTQYF
14	-	TRBV11-2	TRBJ1-1	TGTGCCAGCAGCTTAGGTTGGATCAGGACTGAAGCTTTCTTT	CASSLGWIRTEAFF
14	TRBD1	TRBV30	TRBJ1-2	TGTGCCTGGAGTGGGGACAGGGATAACTATGGCTACACCTTC	CAWSGDRDNYGYTF
16	TRBD1	TRBV19	TRBJ1-4	TGTGCCAGTAGTATAAGAAGTACAGGGGTTAATGAAAAACTGTTTTTT	CASSIRSTGVNEKLFF
13	-	TRBV7-2	TRBJ1-2	TGTGCCAGCAGCACCGGGCTGAGCTATGGCTACACCTTC	CASSTGLSYGYTF
13	-	TRBV7-9	TRBJ1-4	TGTGCCAGCAGGACAGAGTTTAATGAAAAACTGTTTTTT	CASRTEFNEKLFF
15	-	TRBV19	TRBJ2-7	TGTGCCAGTAGTATAGGGTCGCGGCCAGATTACGAGCAGTACTTC	CASSIGSRPDYEQYF
15	TRBD1	TRBV28	TRBJ2-1	TGTGCCAGCAGTTTGCACGGACAGGGGGCAAGGGAGCAGTTCTTC	CASSLHGQGAREQFF
13	TRBD1	TRBV19	TRBJ1-1	TGTGCCAGTAGTAGCGACAGGGGGGTGCGCGCTTTCTTT	CASSSDRGVRAFF
18	TRBD1	TRBV10-3	TRBJ1-2	TGTGCCATCAGGAGGGGGGAAAACACAGGGGAGGTTAACTATGGCTACACCTTC	CAIRRGENTGEVNYGYTF
12	-	TRBV9	TRBJ2-7	TGTGCCAGCGGCCCTTTCGCCGGCGAGCAGTACTTC	CASGPFAGEQYF